This entry lists 21 T cell receptor beta chains sequenced from one sample in a study of T cells in localized non-small cell lung cancer. The protocol was immunoSEQ multiplex PCR, while the TCRdb copy is restricted to in-frame clones and leaves out a portion. The sample contains under 15,000 clones, more than 70% of which appear only once. Sample: peripheral blood, taken before any cancer treatment. The receptors stem from a male donor aged 60 or over with stage I lung adenocarcinoma.

This clone was observed once. This rearrangement joins TRBV5-1 to TRBJ1-1; TRBD1 might be the D (5 bases). V was clipped by 4 bases and J by 0 bases, with 13 bases between them. Germline V CDR1 and CDR2: SGHRS, YFSETQ. This CDR3 comprises 15 residues. The CDR3 DNA follows: TGCGCCAGCAGCGCAGGGTTCAGCTTGAACACTGAAGCTTTCTTT. It codes for CASSAGFSLNTEAFF.

The genes are TRBV29-1 and TRBJ2-1; D is uncertain. The V gene's germline CDR1 is SQVTM and CDR2 ANQGSEA. This CDR3 region has 13 residues. Trimming stripped 4 bases from V and 6 bases from J, with 13 bases between. The CDR3 reads CSVGVTYGNEQFF. In DNA form, the CDR3 reads TGCAGCGTTGGGGTAACCTACGGCAATGAGCAGTTCTTC.

The chain has TRBV2 and TRBJ2-3; the D gene is possibly TRBD2 (6 bases). V was shortened by 4 bases and J by 0 bases, with 11 bases between the two germline ends. This CDR3 is built from 15 residues. Germline V gives CDR1 SNHLY, CDR2 FYNNEI. The CDR3 nucleotides are TGTGCCAGCAGTGTCGGGGGAACTAGCACAGATACGCAGTATTTT. This encodes CASSVGGTSTDTQYF.

The rearrangement links TRBV2 to TRBJ1-2, with 9 positions matching TRBD1. The CDR3 is made up of 14 amino acids. V was pared by 5 bases and J by 5 bases, with 6 bases of the junction left unmatched. Germline-derived CDR1 and CDR2 are SNHLY and FYNNEI. For the CDR3, the DNA is TGTGCCAGCAGTTCGGGACAGGGACTTTATGGCTACACCTTC. This sequence encodes CASSSGQGLYGYTF.

The chain couples TRBV9 to TRBJ1-3; D not certain. CDR1 is SGDLS and CDR2 is YYNGEE in the germline V gene. This CDR3 contains 15 residues. V was shortened by 0 bases and J by 0 bases, with 7 bases between the two germline ends. The CDR3 DNA follows: TGTGCCAGCAGCGTAGGCGGAGACTCTGGAAACACCATATATTTT. It translates to CASSVGGDSGNTIYF.

The rearrangement uses TRBV30 and TRBJ2-2, with D possibly matching TRBD1 (6 bases). Germline CDR1 and CDR2: GTSNPN and SVGIG (reference sequence). The V gene lost 2 bases and the J gene lost 7 bases, with 11 bases spanning the gap. The CDR3 extends over 13 amino acids. CDR3 DNA: TGTGCCTGGAGTCCTCAAGGGGGCGGGGAGCTGTTTTTT. It encodes CAWSPQGGGELFF. Supplemented by reference TRBV30 and TRBJ2-2, the full variable domain reads SQTIHQWPATLVQPVGSPLSLECTVEGTSNPNLYWYRQAAGRGLQLLFYSVGIGQISSEVPQNLSASRPQDRQFILSSKKLLLSDSGFYLCAWSPQGGGELFFGEGSRLTVL.

The chain combines TRBV7-9 with TRBJ1-2, with D perhaps matching TRBD1 (5 bases). The V and J ends lost 3 bases and 3 bases respectively, with 8 bases between them. CDR1 is SEHNR, CDR2 FQNEAQ, per germline (reference sequence). The CDR3 loop spans 13 amino acids. CDR3 nucleotide sequence: TGTGCCAGCAGCTTGGGGGGGTACTATGGCTACACCTTC. Encoded protein: CASSLGGYYGYTF.

The chain uses TRBV28 and TRBJ2-5; D is possibly TRBD1 or TRBD2 (5 bases each). The CDR3 spans 15 residues. CDR1 is MDHEN, CDR2 SYDVKM, per germline. The V and J ends lost 7 bases and 1 base respectively, with 16 bases between them. CDR3 coding DNA: TGTGCCAGCACCCTAACCCGGGGCATCCAAGAGACCCAGTACTTC. This codes for CASTLTRGIQETQYF.

In its sample, this clone was seen a few times. The rearrangement joins TRBV27 to TRBJ2-7; 11 nucleotides match TRBD1. The CDR3 sequence is 15 residues long. Trimming took 5 bases from V and 4 from J; bases not matched to a gene: 7. Germline V gene lookup returns CDR1 MNHEY and CDR2 SMNVEV (reference sequence). CDR3 nucleotide sequence: TGTGCCAGCAGTCCCCGGGGACAGGGGGAATACGAGCAGTACTTC. It yields the protein CASSPRGQGEYEQYF.

This sequence joins TRBV4-1 and TRBJ1-5, with D possibly matching TRBD1 (5 bases). From germline, CDR1 is MGHRA and CDR2 YSYEKL. This CDR3 has 13 amino acids. V was pared by 0 bases and J by 7 bases, with 7 bases between. This CDR3 is CASSQEGAQPQHF. The CDR3 DNA reads TGCGCCAGCAGCCAAGAAGGGGCCCAGCCCCAGCATTTT.

CDR3 nucleotide sequence: TGCGCCAGCAGCCAAGGAGCCTCTGGAAACACCATATATTTT. It yields the protein CASSQGASGNTIYF. The rearrangement links TRBV4-3 to TRBJ1-3, with D unclear. The CDR3 is 14 amino acids. Germline V gene sequence: CDR1 LGHNA, CDR2 YSLEER. V lost 1 base and J lost 0, with 4 bases in between.

CDR3 bases: TGCGCCAGCAGCCTGGGGGCTCTCGAGGGCCAGCCCCAGCATTTT. Translation: CASSLGALEGQPQHF. This chain uses TRBV5-1 with TRBJ1-5; weak D call: TRBD1 (6 bases). CDR3 length: 15 residues. V was pared by 4 bases and J by 7 bases, with 18 bases between. Looked up from germline, CDR1 is SGHRS and CDR2 is YFSETQ.

This chain links TRBV2 with TRBJ2-5; the D gene could be TRBD1 or TRBD2 (6 bases each). The germline V gene has CDR1 SNHLY and CDR2 FYNNEI. Trimming took off 2 bases at V and 6 bases at J, with 13 bases between the two ends. This CDR3 has 14 residues. CDR3 nucleotide sequence: TGTGCCAGCAGTGAAAACGGTGGGGGGCAGACCCAGTACTTC. The encoded protein is CASSENGGGQTQYF.

The chain links TRBV7-2 to TRBJ2-3; TRBD1 or TRBD2 may be the D gene (5 bases each). The germline CDR1 and CDR2 sequences are SGHTA and FQGNSA. This CDR3 has 15 residues. V was shortened by 5 bases and J by 4 bases, with 16 bases between the two germline ends. CDR3 sequence: CASSLPGPLADTQYF. For the CDR3, the DNA is TGTGCCAGCAGCCTCCCGGGACCCCTGGCAGATACGCAGTATTTT. Full variable domain (outside the CDR3, taken from reference TRBV7-2 and TRBJ2-3): GAGVSQSPSNKVTEKGKDVELRCDPISGHTALYWYRQSLGQGLEFLIYFQGNSAPDKSGLPSDRFSAERTGGSVSTLTIQRTQQEDSAVYLCASSLPGPLADTQYFGPGTRLTVL.

The chain uses TRBV5-1 and TRBJ2-3, with TRBD2 matching over 11 bases. CDR3 length: 14 residues. J was trimmed by 5 bases and V by 4 bases; bases with no gene match: 3. The germline CDR1 and CDR2 sequences are SGHRS and YFSETQ. CDR3 nucleotides: TGCGCCAGCAGCCGGGGACTAGCGGAAGATACGCAGTATTTT. Translation gives CASSRGLAEDTQYF.

The V gene is TRBV27, the J gene TRBJ2-2, with 12 nucleotides matching TRBD1. The CDR3 has 20 amino acids. Germline V lookup: CDR1 MNHEY, CDR2 SMNVEV (reference sequence). J lost 4 bases, V lost 3 bases, and 15 bases had no gene match. CDR3 bases: TGTGCCAGCAGTTTGCGGGCCCTAGTGGGGACAGGGGGCTTCACCGGGGAGCTGTTTTTT. Its protein product is CASSLRALVGTGGFTGELFF.

The chain carries TRBV7-9 and TRBJ1-1; 7 nucleotides align to TRBD1. Germline values: CDR1 SEHNR, CDR2 FQNEAQ (reference sequence). The CDR3 is 13 residues long. J gave up 6 bases and V 4 bases, and 5 bases lay outside the gene matches. The CDR3 sequence is CASSSTTGSEAFF. CDR3 DNA: TGTGCCAGCAGCTCCACGACAGGGTCTGAAGCTTTCTTT.

The chain carries TRBV28 and TRBJ2-7; D remains unclear. This CDR3 is 14 amino acids long. V lost 7 bases and J 0 bases, leaving 13 bases between the germline ends. Per the germline V gene, CDR1 is MDHEN and CDR2 is SYDVKM. The CDR3 reads CASTNPRASYEQYF. The DNA of the CDR3 is TGTGCCAGCACCAACCCCCGGGCCTCCTACGAGCAGTACTTC.

The chain joins TRBV27 to TRBJ1-5; 7 bases map to TRBD1. The germline V gene encodes CDR1 MNHEY and CDR2 SMNVEV (reference sequence). The CDR3 covers 13 residues. Losses at the gene ends were 6 bases for V and 6 bases for J; bases not matched to a gene: 5. The DNA of the CDR3 is TGTGCCAGCAGCCTTGAGGGGGCTCAGCCCCAGCATTTT. It is translated as CASSLEGAQPQHF.

The chain links TRBV7-9 to TRBJ1-2; TRBD1 matches 7 bases. After removal of 4 bases from V and 12 bases from J, the junction contained 17 bases not matched to a gene. The CDR3 has 15 residues. Germline CDR1 is SEHNR and CDR2 is FQNEAQ (reference sequence). The CDR3 protein is CASSSYLGQEGVHTF. The CDR3 DNA reads TGTGCCAGCAGCTCCTACCTTGGACAGGAGGGGGTCCACACCTTC.

CDR3 DNA: TGTGCCAGCAGCTTAGCGTGGGGTACCGGCAATCAGCCCCAGCATTTT. As protein: CASSLAWGTGNQPQHF. The genes are TRBV7-9 and TRBJ1-5; D remains unclear. The CDR3 extends over 16 amino acids. Germline CDR1 reads SEHNR; CDR2 reads FQNEAQ (reference sequence). The V end lost 0 bases, the J end lost 2 bases, and 11 bases lay between the germline ends.